This T cell receptor beta chain derives from a study of T cells in Graves' hyperthyroidism and ophthalmopathy. Broader study findings: Most clonotypes expanded in the thyroid (above 0.001) were also present in blood. The model predicted ophthalmopathy a median around six months before onset.

A patient was excluded if there was uncontrolled infection, other autoimmune disease, pregnancy or lactation. On the basis of clinical symptoms, serum thyroxine and TRAb, thyroid ultrasound and orbital computed tomography, diagnoses were made. V was clipped by 2 bases and J by 16 bases; unmatched bases: 3. Germline CDR1 reads MNHGY; CDR2 reads SVAAGI. CDR3 length equals 11 residues. This clonotype was counted only a few times. Its antigen is not identified. From RNA transcripts, TCR beta CDR3 regions were amplified. First-round RT-PCR targeting the TCR CDR3 was performed with the HTBI primer set. TCRdb ran MiXCR on the multiplex PCR reads and lists one entry per CDR3 protein. Counted here are 450,000 to 650,000 distinct CDR3 sequences, approximately 14% occurring once; the ten biggest clones make up 7% to 9%.

Sequencing used blood. The TCR was taken from a woman aged 18-29 years with Graves' ophthalmopathy. The chain recombines TRBV6-9 with TRBJ2-1; TRBD1 aligns across 9 bases. The CDR3 nucleotides read TGTGCCAGCAGTTATGGGACAGGGATCTTCTTC. Protein sequence: CASSYGTGIFF.